Listed below are T cell receptor beta chains from one sample, sequenced in a study of OX40 agonist ivuxolimab in advanced cancers. Assay used: immunoSEQ multiplex PCR; TCRdb lists only in-frame clones, some missing. The data show about 100,000 clones, with roughly 94% seen just once and 0.15% to 0.2% held by the top ten. Sequencing used CD4+ or CD8+ T cells sorted from blood, obtained in a trial of the OX40 agonist ivuxolimab. All receptors come from an adult with an advanced solid tumor such as melanoma, head and neck, liver or kidney cancer. Both conserved end residues are part of each CDR3. D genes are given only for firm matches. Not all rows give a size; the values are once, few, many and, for expanded clones, a class.

J gene | D gene | V gene | clone size | CDR3 protein | CDR3 DNA
TRBJ2-3 | TRBD1 | TRBV30 | once | CAWSRTTGPSTQYF | TGTGCCTGGAGTCGAACGACAGGGCCGAGTACGCAGTATTTT
TRBJ2-7 | TRBD2 | TRBV5-1 | NA | CASSLFIAGGIGSYEQYF | TGCGCCAGCAGCTTGTTCATAGCGGGGGGAATTGGGTCCTACGAGCAGTACTTC
TRBJ1-1 | NA | TRBV5-1 | once | CASSLDPGSRTEAFF | TGCGCCAGCAGCTTGGATCCAGGTAGCCGCACTGAAGCTTTCTTT
TRBJ2-6 | NA | TRBV28 | NA | CASSFETLRVLTF | TGTGCCAGCAGTTTCGAGACCCTACGAGTCCTGACTTTC
TRBJ1-1 | NA | TRBV30 | few | CAWKYGNTEAFF | TGTGCCTGGAAGTACGGGAACACTGAAGCTTTCTTT
TRBJ1-4 | NA | TRBV10-3 | NA | CAISEARSPEKLFF | TGTGCCATCAGTGAGGCCAGATCCCCTGAAAAACTGTTTTTT
TRBJ1-4 | TRBD1 | TRBV25-1 | NA | CASSRQGAPEKLFF | TGTGCCAGCAGTAGACAGGGGGCGCCTGAAAAACTGTTTTTT
TRBJ2-4 | TRBD1 | TRBV19 | NA | CASRTGQAAYF | TGTGCCAGTAGGACGGGACAGGCGGCGTACTTC
TRBJ1-1 | NA | TRBV10-1 | NA | CAGDGEAFF | TGCGCCGGGGACGGTGAAGCTTTCTTT
TRBJ1-1 | TRBD1 | TRBV28 | NA | CASSSPGGFTEAFF | TGTGCCAGCAGTTCCCCAGGGGGCTTTACTGAAGCTTTCTTT
TRBJ2-1 | NA | TRBV27 | NA | CASSFKASVLQFF | TGTGCCAGCAGTTTTAAAGCCAGCGTGCTTCAGTTCTTC
TRBJ1-6 | TRBD1 | TRBV28 | once | CASRATGEWEYNSPLHF | TGTGCCAGCAGAGCGACAGGGGAATGGGAGTATAATTCACCCCTCCACTTT
TRBJ2-1 | TRBD2 | TRBV25-1 | NA | CASSSRASGRARNEQFF | TGTGCCAGCTCAAGCAGGGCTAGCGGGAGGGCCCGGAATGAGCAGTTCTTC
TRBJ2-5 | NA | TRBV28 | NA | CASSQMGETQYF | TGTGCCAGCAGTCAGATGGGAGAGACCCAGTACTTC
TRBJ2-1 | NA | TRBV5-4 | NA | CASSLAQGEQFF | TGTGCCAGCAGCTTGGCCCAAGGCGAGCAGTTCTTC
TRBJ1-6 | NA | TRBV4-3 | NA | CASSPEGGNFNSPLHF | TGCGCCAGCAGCCCCGAGGGGGGGAATTTTAATTCACCCCTCCACTTT
TRBJ2-2 | NA | TRBV5-1 | NA | CASSLSGQGMTGELFF | TGCGCCAGCAGCTTGTCAGGGCAGGGAATGACCGGGGAGCTGTTTTTT
TRBJ1-1 | TRBD1 | TRBV6-5 | NA | CASSYSDRGITEAFF | TGTGCCAGCAGTTACTCGGACAGGGGGATAACTGAAGCTTTCTTT
TRBJ1-5 | TRBD1 | TRBV10-3 | NA | CAIRDRGLNQPQHF | TGTGCCATCAGGGACAGGGGCCTCAATCAGCCCCAGCATTTT
TRBJ2-7 | TRBD2 | TRBV28 | NA | CATSGGYEQYF | TGTGCCACATCGGGGGGTTACGAGCAGTACTTC
TRBJ2-5 | TRBD1 | TRBV27 | once | CASSLFSGQGEETQYF | TGTGCCAGCAGTTTATTTTCGGGACAGGGGGAGGAGACCCAGTACTTC
TRBJ2-7 | NA | TRBV18 | NA | CASSPSGSYEQYF | TGTGCCAGCTCACCGTCAGGGTCCTACGAGCAGTACTTC
TRBJ2-6 | NA | TRBV9 | NA | CASSVRGQIPGANVLTF | TGTGCCAGCAGCGTAAGGGGCCAAATCCCCGGGGCCAACGTCCTGACTTTC
TRBJ1-4 | TRBD1 | TRBV19 | NA | CASAGTGGEKLFF | TGTGCCAGCGCCGGGACAGGGGGTGAAAAACTGTTTTTT
TRBJ2-2 | NA | TRBV19 | NA | CASNTPGQNTGELFF | TGTGCCAGTAATACTCCGGGACAGAACACCGGGGAGCTGTTTTTT
TRBJ2-2 | TRBD2 | TRBV9 | NA | CASTSGSPGELFF | TGTGCCAGCACCAGCGGGAGCCCCGGGGAGCTGTTTTTT
TRBJ1-1 | NA | TRBV2 | NA | CASRAGRAVSEAFF | TGTGCCAGCCGTGCTGGCAGGGCGGTCAGCGAAGCTTTCTTT
TRBJ1-2 | TRBD1 | TRBV10-3 | NA | CAISEPTGGDYGYTF | TGTGCCATCAGTGAGCCGACAGGGGGCGACTATGGCTACACCTTC
TRBJ1-1 | NA | TRBV6-1 | NA | CASSVTAPPLDFF | TGTGCCAGCAGTGTGACAGCCCCGCCTCTGGATTTCTTT
TRBJ1-1 | TRBD1 | TRBV5-4 | NA | CASSFDRVAEAFF | TGTGCCAGCAGCTTCGACAGGGTCGCTGAAGCTTTCTTT
TRBJ2-3 | TRBD2 | TRBV7-2 | once | CASSGGGPTDTQYF | TGTGCCAGCAGCGGGGGAGGGCCCACAGATACGCAGTATTTT
TRBJ2-2 | NA | TRBV7-2 | NA | CASSPRGRYTGELFF | TGTGCCAGCAGCCCTCGGGGGCGTTACACCGGGGAGCTGTTTTTT
TRBJ2-3 | TRBD2 | TRBV19 | NA | CASSRWASGGTHTSTDTQYF | TGTGCCAGTAGTAGGTGGGCTAGCGGGGGGACCCATACTAGCACAGATACGCAGTATTTT
TRBJ1-1 | NA | TRBV9 | NA | CASSVEGWGEAFF | TGTGCCAGCAGCGTAGAGGGATGGGGTGAAGCTTTCTTT
TRBJ1-3 | NA | TRBV18 | NA | CASSPQVGLNTIYF | TGTGCCAGCTCACCTCAGGTTGGCCTAAACACCATATATTTT
TRBJ1-5 | TRBD1 | TRBV18 | NA | CASSPPGQGVQPQHF | TGTGCCAGCTCACCACCGGGACAGGGGGTTCAGCCCCAGCATTTT
TRBJ1-2 | TRBD1 | TRBV14 | NA | CASSLQGGRGSYTF | TGTGCCAGCAGCCTCCAGGGGGGTCGGGGGAGCTACACCTTC
TRBJ2-6 | NA | TRBV5-1 | NA | CASLVGGSGANVLTF | TGCGCCAGCTTGGTAGGAGGGTCCGGGGCCAACGTCCTGACTTTC
TRBJ1-6 | NA | TRBV18 | NA | CASSPGENSPLHF | TGTGCCAGCTCACCGGGGGAAAATTCACCCCTCCACTTT
TRBJ2-6 | NA | TRBV5-1 | NA | CASSLLTGSGANVLTF | TGCGCCAGCAGCTTGCTAACGGGCTCTGGGGCCAACGTCCTGACTTTC
TRBJ1-6 | TRBD1 | TRBV4-3 | NA | CASSRDRDSPLHF | TGCGCCAGCAGCCGAGACAGGGATTCACCCCTCCACTTT
TRBJ1-3 | NA | TRBV18 | NA | CASSPPVGGNTIYF | TGTGCCAGCTCACCACCGGTGGGTGGAAACACCATATATTTT
TRBJ2-5 | NA | TRBV5-3 | NA | CARSSPGLQETQYF | TGTGCCAGAAGCTCGCCGGGACTCCAAGAGACCCAGTACTTC
TRBJ2-7 | TRBD1 | TRBV29-1 | NA | CSSRDRSTDHEQYF | TGCAGCTCCCGGGACAGGTCCACCGACCACGAGCAGTACTTC
TRBJ2-6 | NA | TRBV7-9 | NA | CASSSHDGAGLSGANVLTF | TGTGCCAGCAGCTCTCACGACGGGGCTGGGCTCTCTGGGGCCAACGTCCTGACTTTC
TRBJ2-1 | NA | TRBV7-3 | NA | CASSLKGGGSGNEQFF | TGTGCCAGCAGCTTAAAGGGAGGGGGGAGCGGGAATGAGCAGTTCTTC
TRBJ2-5 | NA | TRBV19 | NA | CASSRRQFQETQYF | TGTGCCAGTAGCCGGAGACAGTTCCAAGAGACCCAGTACTTC
TRBJ2-1 | NA | TRBV7-2 | once | CASSLRRSSYNEQFF | TGTGCCAGCAGCTTAAGGAGGAGCTCCTACAATGAGCAGTTCTTC
TRBJ1-3 | NA | TRBV19 | NA | CASSTGQNSGNTIYF | TGTGCCAGTAGTACAGGACAGAACTCTGGAAACACCATATATTTT
TRBJ2-1 | NA | TRBV6-1 | NA | CASREFPSYNEQFF | TGTGCCAGCAGGGAATTCCCCTCCTACAATGAGCAGTTCTTC
TRBJ1-2 | NA | TRBV6-1 | NA | CASSLIVQGSGGYTF | TGTGCCAGCAGTCTGATCGTGCAGGGGTCGGGTGGCTACACCTTC
TRBJ2-1 | NA | TRBV5-1 | NA | CASSLNNEQFF | TGCGCCAGCAGCCTGAACAATGAGCAGTTCTTC
TRBJ1-5 | NA | TRBV19 | NA | CASSIGQFSNQPQHF | TGTGCCAGTAGTATAGGGCAGTTTAGCAATCAGCCCCAGCATTTT
TRBJ2-4 | TRBD2 | TRBV14 | NA | CASSSVGGALAKNIQYF | TGTGCCAGCAGTTCAGTGGGAGGGGCCCTAGCCAAAAACATTCAGTACTTC